Listed below are T cell receptor beta chains from one sample, sequenced in a study of chemoradiotherapy in HPV16-positive cancers. Measured with immunoSEQ multiplex PCR; TCRdb has only the in-frame clones, and not every one. Counted here are around 40,000 clones, under 80% occurring once; the ten biggest clones make up roughly 5.1%. The sequencing here drew on blood, taken from a patient who underwent chemoradiotherapy. The source of these receptors is a human donor with HPV-associated anogenital cancer. CDR3s include the opening cysteine and the closing phenylalanine or tryptophan. D genes are given only for firm matches. Clone size is shown for a subset of rows, as once, few, many or a class of expanded clone.

.	TRBD2	TRBV4-2	TRBJ2-7	15	CASSQARGGSYEQYF	TGTGCCAGCAGCCAAGCACGGGGGGGCTCCTACGAGCAGTACTTC
few	.	TRBV7-7	TRBJ1-2	14	CASSALGSQEGYTF	TGTGCCAGCAGCGCGCTTGGATCCCAAGAAGGCTACACCTTC
.	TRBD1	TRBV4-1	TRBJ1-2	17	CASSQDRGGEVPLGYTF	TGCGCCAGCAGCCAAGATAGAGGGGGCGAGGTCCCTCTTGGCTACACCTTC
.	TRBD1	TRBV30	TRBJ2-7	14	CAWSVRGISYEQYF	TGTGCCTGGAGTGTCAGGGGGATTTCCTACGAGCAGTACTTC
few	.	TRBV11-3	TRBJ2-1	11	CASSLGVEQFF	TGTGCCAGCAGCTTAGGTGTTGAGCAGTTCTTC
.	.	TRBV5-4	TRBJ2-5	15	CASSNHPGLGETQYF	TGTGCCAGCAGCAACCACCCCGGCCTTGGGGAGACCCAGTACTTC
few	.	TRBV6-1	TRBJ2-2	11	CASSLAGELFF	TGTGCCAGCAGTTTAGCCGGGGAGCTGTTTTTT
.	.	TRBV11-2	TRBJ2-7	14	CASSLWRGDYEQYF	TGTGCCAGCAGCTTATGGCGGGGAGATTACGAGCAGTACTTC
.	TRBD1	TRBV7-9	TRBJ1-5	13	CASSSTGVQPQHF	TGTGCCAGCAGCTCCACAGGGGTTCAGCCCCAGCATTTT
few	.	TRBV6-5	TRBJ1-2	13	CASSYELNSGYTF	TGTGCCAGCAGTTACGAGTTGAACTCTGGCTACACCTTC
.	TRBD2	TRBV4-3	TRBJ2-7	16	CASSQEARGGYYEQYF	TGCGCCAGCAGCCAAGAAGCCCGGGGGGGATACTACGAGCAGTACTTC
.	.	TRBV14	TRBJ1-2	17	CASSHYPLGEGHYGYTF	TGTGCCAGCAGCCACTACCCCCTCGGGGAGGGGCACTATGGCTACACCTTC
few	.	TRBV11-2	TRBJ2-7	15	CASSLALSSGYEQYF	TGTGCCAGCAGCTTAGCGCTTTCGTCGGGGTACGAGCAGTACTTC
few	TRBD1	TRBV5-4	TRBJ2-7	14	CASSPDRGLYEQYF	TGTGCCAGCAGCCCGGACAGGGGTCTTTACGAGCAGTACTTC
.	TRBD1	TRBV5-1	TRBJ2-1	14	CASSVDRTKDKQFF	TGCGCCAGCAGCGTGGACAGGACGAAAGACAAGCAGTTCTTC
.	TRBD1	TRBV7-8	TRBJ1-3	16	CASSLAGRGTGNTIYF	TGTGCCAGCAGCTTAGCGGGCAGGGGGACTGGAAACACCATATATTTT
.	.	TRBV15	TRBJ1-6	16	CATSRMDSLYNSPLHF	TGTGCCACCAGCAGAATGGACAGCCTCTATAATTCACCCCTCCACTTT
.	.	TRBV6-5	TRBJ1-1	14	CASSYEGLNTEAFF	TGTGCCAGCAGTTACGAGGGCTTGAACACTGAAGCTTTCTTT
.	.	TRBV6-4	TRBJ1-3	14	CAIILGPDGNTIYF	TGTGCCATCATCCTAGGGCCCGATGGAAACACCATATATTTT
.	TRBD1	TRBV7-3	TRBJ1-1	18	CASSSTGTGGLMNTEAFF	TGTGCCAGCAGCTCTACCGGGACAGGGGGACTCATGAACACTGAAGCTTTCTTT